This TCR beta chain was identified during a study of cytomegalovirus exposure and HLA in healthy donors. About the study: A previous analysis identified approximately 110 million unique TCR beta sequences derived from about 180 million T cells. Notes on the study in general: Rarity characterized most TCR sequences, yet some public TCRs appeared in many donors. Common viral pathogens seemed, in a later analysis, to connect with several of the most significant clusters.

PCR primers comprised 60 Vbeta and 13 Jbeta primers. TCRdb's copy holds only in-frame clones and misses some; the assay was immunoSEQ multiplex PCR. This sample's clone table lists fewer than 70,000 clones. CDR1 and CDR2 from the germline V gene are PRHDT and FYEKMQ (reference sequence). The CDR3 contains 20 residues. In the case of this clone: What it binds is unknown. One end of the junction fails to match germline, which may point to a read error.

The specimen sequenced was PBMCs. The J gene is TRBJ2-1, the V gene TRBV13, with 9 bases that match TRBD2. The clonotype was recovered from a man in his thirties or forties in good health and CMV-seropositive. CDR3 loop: CASSLENLAGEGGSDNEQFF. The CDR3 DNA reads TGTGCCAGCAGCTTAGAGAACTTAGCGGGAGAGGGGGGCTCCGACAATGAGCAGTTCTTC.